What follows are 10 T cell receptor beta chains derived from one specimen sequenced in a study of T-cell memory formation after mild COVID-19. TCRdb re-derived calls from the 5' RACE reads in MiXCR, one entry per CDR3 protein. In the table there are almost 550,000 distinct CDR3 sequences, approximately 20% of which are singletons. Sequencing was done on a sample of PBMCs or a T cell subset sorted from them (not recorded which). Source of these receptors: an adult woman who had mild COVID-19 (a few samples of this study predate the infection). Cell type and time point are not known.

Only a few counts were recorded for this clonotype. A read error may account for a junction end that differs from germline. V gene TRBV12-3 or TRBV12-4 combines with J gene TRBJ2-4; D may be TRBD1 (5 bases). CDR3 length equals 13 residues. The CDR3 DNA reads as TGTGCCAGCAGTTTAGCCCCCCGTAGCATTCAGGGCTTC. This gives the protein CASSLAPRSIQGF.

This clonotype was counted a few times. The chain recombines TRBV6-2 or TRBV6-3 with TRBJ2-1, with TRBD1 matching over 8 bases. This CDR3 has 16 residues. Trimming at V came to 2 bases and at J to 8 bases, leaving 11 bases not matched to a gene. The germline V gene has CDR1 MNHEY and CDR2 SVGEGT. CDR3 bases: TGTGCCAGCAGTTACGGTAAGGACAGGGTCGCGGATGAGCAGTTCTTC. Translated, it gives CASSYGKDRVADEQFF.

This clonotype was observed at least ten times. V gene TRBV12-3 or TRBV12-4 combines with J gene TRBJ2-1; 11 bases fit TRBD2. V shed 2 bases and J 4 bases; nucleotides not matched to a gene: 1. CDR3 length equals 15 residues. The DNA for the CDR3 is TGTGCCAGCAGTTTACGACTAGCGGGGTACAATGAGCAGTTCTTC. Protein product: CASSLRLAGYNEQFF.

The chain combines TRBV20-1 with TRBJ1-4, with D possibly being TRBD1 (6 bases). CDR1 DFQATT and CDR2 SNEGSKA come from the germline V gene (reference sequence). CDR3 size: 16 residues. With 3 bases removed from V and 5 bases from J, the gap between germline ends came to 19 bases. For the CDR3, the DNA is TGCAGTGCTAGTGTGGTCGGATGGACAGAGAATGAAAAACTGTTTTTT. It specifies CSASVVGWTENEKLFF.

This clonotype was picked up a small number of times. The chain recombines TRBV5-1 with TRBJ2-5, with D perhaps given as TRBD1 or TRBD2 (5 bases each). The V gene lost 4 bases and the J gene lost 3 bases, with 19 bases spanning the gap. This CDR3 comprises 16 residues. CDR1 SGHRS and CDR2 YFSETQ come from the germline V gene. The CDR3 DNA reads as TGCGCCAGCAGCCTCGGGACCGGCACTGATAAAGAGACCCAGTACTTC. Its translation: CASSLGTGTDKETQYF.

The sample holds many counts of this clonotype. The genes are TRBV12-3 or TRBV12-4 and TRBJ2-3, with D perhaps matching TRBD1 (5 bases). With 6 bases removed from V and 3 bases from J, the gap between germline ends came to 10 bases. This CDR3 is 13 amino acids long. For the CDR3, the DNA is TGTGCCAGCAGGGGGCGAGCAACAGATACGCAGTATTTT. As protein: CASRGRATDTQYF.

This chain uses TRBV5-5 with TRBJ2-2, with 12 bases fitting TRBD1. The V gene's germline CDR1 is SGHKS and CDR2 YYEKEE (reference sequence). Trimming cost V 4 bases and J 1 base; bases outside gene matches: 5. This CDR3 contains 17 residues. CDR3: CASSGDRGLLNTGELFF. Here the CDR3 DNA reads TGTGCCAGCAGCGGGGACAGGGGGCTTCTGAACACCGGGGAGCTGTTTTTT.

This clonotype was counted between two and nine times. The chain uses TRBV6-4 and TRBJ2-3; the D is unclear. The germline CDR1 and CDR2 sequences are MRHNA and SNTAGT. The CDR3 runs to 17 residues. V lost 0 bases and J 0 bases, leaving 13 bases between the germline ends. The CDR3 nucleotides are TGTGCCAGCAGTGACTCGTCGCTAGTCTCAAGCACAGATACGCAGTATTTT. Translation gives CASSDSSLVSSTDTQYF.

In this sample, this clonotype turned up many times. The rearrangement uses TRBV12-3 or TRBV12-4 and TRBJ2-1; no firm D call. The germline V and J ends were trimmed by 3 bases and 0 bases, with 9 bases remaining between them. The CDR3 is 15 residues long. CDR3 sequence: CASSFQSNSYNEQFF. CDR3 nucleotide sequence: TGTGCCAGCAGTTTCCAGTCCAACTCCTACAATGAGCAGTTCTTC.

The chain joins TRBV4-3 to TRBJ2-1; 9 nucleotides agree with TRBD2. Germline lookup yields CDR1 LGHNA and CDR2 YSLEER. V shed 6 bases, J shed 0 bases, and the junction held 9 bases outside the gene matches. This CDR3 is built from 17 residues. CDR3 DNA sequence: TGCGCCAGCAGTCTAGGTAGCGGGAGAGACTCCTACAATGAGCAGTTCTTC. It yields the protein CASSLGSGRDSYNEQFF.